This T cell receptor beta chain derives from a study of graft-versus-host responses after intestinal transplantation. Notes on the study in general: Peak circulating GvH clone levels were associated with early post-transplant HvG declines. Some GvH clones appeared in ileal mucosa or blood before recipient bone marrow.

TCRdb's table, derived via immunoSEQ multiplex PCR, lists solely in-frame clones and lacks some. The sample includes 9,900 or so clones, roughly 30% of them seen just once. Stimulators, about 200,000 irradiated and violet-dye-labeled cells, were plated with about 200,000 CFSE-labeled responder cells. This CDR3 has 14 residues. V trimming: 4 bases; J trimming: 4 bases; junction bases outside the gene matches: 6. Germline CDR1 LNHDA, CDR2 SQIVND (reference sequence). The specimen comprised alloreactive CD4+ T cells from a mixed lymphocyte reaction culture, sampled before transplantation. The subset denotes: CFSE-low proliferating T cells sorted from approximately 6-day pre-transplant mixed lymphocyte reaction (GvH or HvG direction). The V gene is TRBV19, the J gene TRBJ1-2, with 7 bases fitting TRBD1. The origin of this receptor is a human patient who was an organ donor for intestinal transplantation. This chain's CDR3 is CASSTVGGGYGYTF. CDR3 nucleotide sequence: TGTGCCAGTAGTACGGTAGGGGGCGGCTATGGCTACACCTTC.